The 18 T cell receptor beta chains reported below all come from one sample, sequenced in a study of T cell responses to AZD1222 COVID-19 vaccine. This table comes from immunoSEQ multiplex PCR, and its TCRdb copy is limited to in-frame clones, with some not included. The sample holds 150,000 to 200,000 clones, 70% to 90% seen once. Sample: peripheral blood, taken 28 days after the second AZD1222 dose. The receptor set was obtained from an adult who received the AZD1222 COVID-19 vaccine.

The chain employs TRBV13 and TRBJ2-3, with TRBD2 identical over 9 bases. J was trimmed by 4 bases and V by 5 bases; bases with no gene match: 7. The CDR3 loop spans 15 amino acids. The germline V gene encodes CDR1 PRHDT and CDR2 FYEKMQ (reference sequence). CDR3 sequence reads: CASSLRTSEADTQYF. In DNA, the CDR3 is TGTGCCAGCAGCCTTAGGACTAGCGAGGCAGATACGCAGTATTTT.

The chain employs TRBV5-1 and TRBJ2-7; 7 nucleotides line up with TRBD2. Germline V gene sequence: CDR1 SGHRS, CDR2 YFSETQ. V was clipped by 0 bases and J by 6 bases; unmatched bases: 3. This CDR3 has 13 amino acids. The CDR3 DNA sequence: TGCGCCAGCAGCTTGGTCGGGGGGACCGAGCAGTACTTC. Translating it yields CASSLVGGTEQYF. The whole variable domain, filled in from reference TRBV5-1 and TRBJ2-7, reads KAGVTQTPRYLIKTRGQQVTLSCSPISGHRSVSWYQQTPGQGLQFLFEYFSETQRNKGNFPGRFSGRQFSNSRSEMNVSTLELGDSALYLCASSLVGGTEQYFGPGTRLTVT.

The genes are TRBV4-3 and TRBJ1-2, with a possible D match to TRBD1 (5 bases). V lost 0 bases, J lost 8 bases, and 16 bases lay in between. Germline CDR1 and CDR2: LGHNA and YSLEER. The CDR3 contains 15 residues. This CDR3 reads CASSQEARATRGYTF. The CDR3 DNA sequence: TGCGCCAGCAGCCAAGAAGCCAGGGCCACTCGCGGCTACACCTTC.

V usage is TRBV7-9 and J usage is TRBJ2-5; D is undetermined. V shed 0 bases and J shed 5 bases, with 10 bases lying between them. CDR1 SEHNR and CDR2 FQNEAQ come from the germline V gene (reference sequence). The CDR3 loop spans 14 amino acids. Written as DNA, the CDR3 is TGTGCCAGCAGCTTAGCGGAAGGGTGGGAGACCCAGTACTTC. This encodes CASSLAEGWETQYF.

The CDR3, as DNA: TGTGCCAGCACCTCGTCGGAGACCCAGTACTTC. It codes for CASTSSETQYF. This chain uses TRBV6-5 with TRBJ2-5, with D unclear. The CDR3 covers 11 residues. Looked up from germline, CDR1 is MNHEY and CDR2 is SVGAGI. With 7 bases removed from V and 5 bases from J, the gap between germline ends came to 8 bases.

The chain links TRBV7-9 to TRBJ1-2, with D perhaps matching TRBD1 (6 bases). Trimming stripped 6 bases from V and 8 bases from J, with 19 bases between. This CDR3 spans 14 amino acids. CDR1 and CDR2 from the germline V gene are SEHNR and FQNEAQ (reference sequence). Written as DNA, the CDR3 is TGTGCCAGCAGTCCCAACAACAGGGTTCAAGGCTACACCTTC. Translated, it gives CASSPNNRVQGYTF.

The chain recombines TRBV19 with TRBJ1-5; 7 bases line up with TRBD1. The CDR3 runs 15 residues. Germline V CDR1 and CDR2: LNHDA, SQIVND (reference sequence). Unmatched junction bases numbered 4, after V lost 4 bases and J lost 1 base. The CDR3 nucleotides read TGTGCCAGTAGTACCCCGACAGGGAGCAATCAGCCCCAGCATTTT. It translates to CASSTPTGSNQPQHF.

The chain has TRBV5-5 and TRBJ1-5; D possibly corresponds to TRBD1 (5 bases). V dropped 0 bases and J dropped 6 bases, with 13 bases sitting between them. The CDR3 has 15 amino acids. Per germline, CDR1 SGHKS and CDR2 YYEKEE (reference sequence). CDR3 in DNA: TGTGCCAGCAGCTTGGGTCAGGGTTTTGGTCAGCCCCAGCATTTT. The encoded protein is CASSLGQGFGQPQHF.

The chain recombines TRBV4-1 with TRBJ1-3; no clear D. The germline V and J ends were trimmed by 4 bases and 4 bases, with 8 bases remaining between them. The germline CDR1 and CDR2 sequences are MGHRA and YSYEKL. The CDR3 runs 13 residues. CDR3 coding DNA: TGCGCCAGCAGCCCCGACTCGGGAAACACCATATATTTT. Translating gives CASSPDSGNTIYF.

The V and J genes are TRBV19 and TRBJ1-6; possibly TRBD1 for D (6 bases). V was pared by 6 bases and J by 2 bases, with 8 bases between. From germline, CDR1 is LNHDA and CDR2 SQIVND (reference sequence). CDR3 length: 14 residues. The CDR3 is CASRDRTYNSPLHF. The CDR3 DNA sequence: TGTGCCAGTAGAGACAGGACCTATAATTCACCCCTCCACTTT. Variable domain in full (rest from reference TRBV19 and TRBJ1-6): DGGITQSPKYLFRKEGQNVTLSCEQNLNHDAMYWYRQDPGQGLRLIYYSQIVNDFQKGDIAEGYSVSREKKESFPLTVTSAQKNPTAFYLCASRDRTYNSPLHFGNGTRLTVT.

The CDR3 region is CASRGTEAFF. CDR3 DNA sequence: TGTGCCAGCAGGGGGACTGAAGCTTTCTTT. The chain uses TRBV12-3 or TRBV12-4 and TRBJ1-1; D remains ambiguous. CDR3 size: 10 residues. Trimming shortened V by 6 bases and J by 5 bases, and 4 bases separated the two germline ends.

The chain carries TRBV12-3 or TRBV12-4 and TRBJ1-2; TRBD1 is a possible D gene (5 bases). The CDR3 loop spans 12 amino acids. V was clipped by 2 bases and J by 6 bases, with 7 bases between them. The CDR3 DNA reads TGTGCCAGCAGTTTAAACAGGCATGGCTACACCTTC. This translates into CASSLNRHGYTF.

This chain connects TRBV15 to TRBJ2-5; perhaps TRBD2 as D (6 bases). The CDR3 loop spans 16 amino acids. Germline CDR1 LNHNV, CDR2 YYDKDF (reference sequence). Trimming took off 5 bases at V and 5 bases at J, with 21 bases between the two ends. This CDR3 reads CATSPPARRGLETQYF. In DNA form, the CDR3 reads TGTGCCACCAGCCCCCCGGCCCGACGGGGGTTGGAGACCCAGTACTTC.

The count of this clone is one. This chain links TRBV27 with TRBJ2-7, with D perhaps matching TRBD1 or TRBD2 (5 bases each). The CDR3 is 17 amino acids. The V end lost 2 bases, the J end lost 0 bases, and 17 bases lay between the germline ends. The germline V gene has CDR1 MNHEY and CDR2 SMNVEV (reference sequence). CDR3 sequence reads: CASSLGGPTDLSYEQYF. In nucleotides, the CDR3 is TGTGCCAGCAGTTTAGGGGGACCGACAGACCTCTCCTACGAGCAGTACTTC.

The V gene is TRBV19, the J gene TRBJ2-4; 7 nucleotides agree with TRBD1. V was clipped by 7 bases and J by 10 bases; unmatched bases: 7. The CDR3 is made up of 12 amino acids. Germline CDR1 reads LNHDA; CDR2 reads SQIVND (reference sequence). The CDR3 region is CASTHGTAIQYF. In nucleotides, the CDR3 is TGTGCCAGTACTCATGGGACAGCAATTCAGTACTTC.

This chain connects TRBV24-1 to TRBJ2-1; D possibly uses TRBD1 or TRBD2 (6 bases each). The CDR3 runs to 14 residues. Trimming left V 7 bases short and J 7 bases short, with 16 bases between. Per germline, CDR1 KGHDR and CDR2 SFDVKD. This chain's CDR3 is CATSPRGPRNEQFF. The CDR3, as DNA: TGTGCCACCAGCCCTCGGGGGCCACGGAATGAGCAGTTCTTC.

The rearrangement joins TRBV14 to TRBJ1-2, with D unclear. Trimming pared 4 bases from V and 2 bases from J, leaving 11 bases between. This CDR3 spans 14 amino acids. Germline V gene data show CDR1 as SGHDN and CDR2 as FVKESK. The CDR3: CASSPSGSNYGYTF. The CDR3 DNA follows: TGTGCCAGCAGCCCCTCCGGTTCAAACTATGGCTACACCTTC.

The V gene is TRBV4-2, the J gene TRBJ2-1, with D tentatively TRBD2 (5 bases). The V gene lost 5 bases and the J gene lost 6 bases, with 20 bases spanning the gap. The germline CDR1 and CDR2 sequences are LGHNA and YNFKEQ. The CDR3 covers 16 residues. The CDR3 sequence is CASSAYGSDYGNEQFF. The CDR3 DNA reads TGTGCCAGCAGCGCCTACGGGTCAGACTATGGCAATGAGCAGTTCTTC.